This T cell receptor beta chain was recorded in a study of blood T cells in healthy people across ages. Findings of the study overall: With age, beta diversity per million T cells declined roughly linearly, significantly by approximately 40. Higher naive T cell percentage went strongly together with higher TCR beta diversity.

There are 16 residues in the CDR3. CDR1 and CDR2 (germline): MNHEY, SVGEGT. Turning to this clonotype: The antigen is undetermined.

A second about 7 to 11 cycle PCR used barcoded and J-beta primers. One entry per CDR3 protein results from TCRdb running MiXCR on the 5' RACE reads. Of under 2,000,000 distinct CDR3 sequences in the sample, around 48% are singletons; the top ten hold approximately 2%. Material: blood. The chain couples TRBV6-2 or TRBV6-3 to TRBJ2-5; tentative D call: TRBD1 (6 bases). The J call is in doubt because the DNA end fits TRBJ2-7 better. The TCR originated in a woman aged 40 to 55 in good health. The chain's CDR3 is CASSYSPGTKGHEQYF. The CDR3 bases are TGTGCCAGCAGTTACTCGCCCGGGACAAAAGGCCACGAGCAGTACTTC.